The text below deals with one T cell receptor beta chain. Its specificity is unknown. Sequencing used immunoSEQ multiplex PCR; TCRdb keeps in-frame clones, though not all of them. This table holds approximately 6,100 clones, 65% to 80% found once. This sample is drawn from a study of immune evolution from preneoplasia to lung adenocarcinoma. General study findings and limits: Top clone share appeared to fall from AAH through AIS, MIA, adenocarcinoma. Later-stage lesions appeared to have more T cells, more diversity, less clonality.

Patients had resection in Japan or China between about 2014 and 2018. Histologic diagnosis was independently verified by two lung pathologists. Input material: FFPE adjacent normal lung tissue. The source is a person aged 70 to 85 with lung adenocarcinoma.

The CDR3 protein is CASSQVVAAYTDTQYF. The CDR3 coding sequence is TGCGCCAGCAGCCAAGTCGTCGCTGCTTACACAGATACGCAGTATTTT. The genes are TRBV4-1 and TRBJ2-3; D not certain. V lost 1 base to trimming and J lost 2 bases, with 13 bases between them. This CDR3 has 16 amino acids. Germline loops: CDR1 MGHRA, CDR2 YSYEKL.